The 24 T cell receptor beta chains reported below all come from one sample, sequenced in a study of blood T cell repertoires in COVID-19. Repertoires were generated with immunoSEQ multiplex PCR, while TCRdb's copy carries only in-frame clones and drops some. The sample yields around 260,000 clones, 87% seen once. Specimen: peripheral blood. The receptors shown here come from a woman in her 40s who had recovered from COVID-19.

The chain uses TRBV7-2 and TRBJ1-2; possibly TRBD1 for D (5 bases). Germline lookup yields CDR1 SGHTA and CDR2 FQGNSA. Trimming removed 4 bases at V and 5 bases at J, with 11 bases between. There are 13 residues in the CDR3. CDR3 in amino acids: CASSSSGGYGYTF. For the CDR3, the DNA is TGTGCCAGCAGCTCCTCGGGGGGGTATGGCTACACCTTC.

CDR3 protein: CASSEGSQAGPQHF. CDR3 DNA sequence: TGTGCCAGCAGTGAAGGATCCCAGGCCGGGCCCCAGCATTTT. The gene calls are TRBV2 and TRBJ1-5; unclear D gene. CDR3 size: 14 residues. Looked up from germline, CDR1 is SNHLY and CDR2 is FYNNEI. V lost 1 base to trimming and J lost 9 bases, with 13 bases between them.

This chain connects TRBV28 to TRBJ1-6; 12 bases are a match to TRBD1. This CDR3 contains 15 residues. Germline V lookup: CDR1 MDHEN, CDR2 SYDVKM. The J segment lost 9 bases and the V segment lost 7 bases, leaving 7 bases of the junction unmatched. CDR3: CASIWGTGGRSPLHF. Here the CDR3 DNA reads TGTGCCAGCATTTGGGGGACAGGGGGCCGTTCACCCCTCCACTTT. Full variable domain (outside the CDR3, taken from reference TRBV28 and TRBJ1-6): DVKVTQSSRYLVKRTGEKVFLECVQDMDHENMFWYRQDPGLGLRLIYFSYDVKMKEKGDIPEGYSVSREKKERFSLILESASTNQTSMYLCASIWGTGGRSPLHFGNGTRLTVT.

The chain combines TRBV27 with TRBJ2-3; 10 bases line up with TRBD1. V shed 5 bases and J 1 base; nucleotides not matched to a gene: 3. This CDR3 has 15 residues. Germline V gene sequence: CDR1 MNHEY, CDR2 SMNVEV (reference sequence). CDR3 nucleotide sequence: TGTGCCAGCAGTGGACAGGGGGTGGGCACAGATACGCAGTATTTT. Amino acid sequence: CASSGQGVGTDTQYF.

The chain combines TRBV7-9 with TRBJ1-1, with 12 bases fitting TRBD1. Germline-derived CDR1 and CDR2 are SEHNR and FQNEAQ (reference sequence). This CDR3 contains 16 residues. The V and J ends lost 3 bases and 4 bases, in that order; junction bases with no gene match: 6. The CDR3 region is CASSFHRDRGLTEAFF. The DNA of the CDR3 is TGTGCCAGCAGCTTCCACCGGGACAGGGGGCTCACTGAAGCTTTCTTT.

The gene calls are TRBV30 and TRBJ2-5; D remains unclear. Germline loops: CDR1 GTSNPN, CDR2 SVGIG (reference sequence). Trimming stripped 2 bases from V and 4 bases from J, with 8 bases between. The CDR3 totals 12 residues. The DNA for the CDR3 is TGTGCCTGGAGTACCCCGGTAGAGACCCAGTACTTC. Amino acids: CAWSTPVETQYF.

The chain employs TRBV29-1 and TRBJ1-1, with D unresolved. From germline, CDR1 is SQVTM and CDR2 ANQGSEA. Trimming took off 3 bases at V and 8 bases at J, with 10 bases between the two ends. This CDR3 is 11 amino acids long. DNA for the CDR3: TGCAGCGTTGACTGGACGGGGGAAGCTTTCTTT. Its translation: CSVDWTGEAFF.

The chain recombines TRBV5-1 with TRBJ2-7, with 7 positions matching TRBD2. After removal of 1 base from V and 2 bases from J, the junction contained 3 bases not matched to a gene. Germline V gene lookup returns CDR1 SGHRS and CDR2 YFSETQ. The CDR3 loop spans 14 amino acids. As DNA, the CDR3 is TGCGCCAGCAGCTTGACGGCGGGGGCCTACGAGCAGTACTTC. This sequence encodes CASSLTAGAYEQYF. Full variable domain (remainder filled in from reference TRBV5-1 and TRBJ2-7): KAGVTQTPRYLIKTRGQQVTLSCSPISGHRSVSWYQQTPGQGLQFLFEYFSETQRNKGNFPGRFSGRQFSNSRSEMNVSTLELGDSALYLCASSLTAGAYEQYFGPGTRLTVT.

This chain links TRBV27 with TRBJ1-1; tentatively, D is TRBD1 (5 bases). The CDR3 runs to 15 residues. Germline CDR1 and CDR2: MNHEY and SMNVEV (reference sequence). V lost 5 bases and J lost 1, with 14 bases in between. Here the CDR3 reads CASSPRQGWNTEAFF. CDR3 nucleotides: TGTGCCAGCAGTCCCCGTCAGGGCTGGAACACTGAAGCTTTCTTT.

This clone is a singleton in its sample. V usage is TRBV2 and J usage is TRBJ1-2; D might be TRBD1 (6 bases). The germline gives CDR1 SNHLY, CDR2 FYNNEI. The CDR3 runs 13 residues. The V and J ends lost 5 bases and 2 bases respectively, with 9 bases between them. The CDR3 here is CASSPGQNYGYTF. Here the CDR3 DNA reads TGTGCCAGCAGTCCCGGACAGAACTATGGCTACACCTTC.

The V call is TRBV27, the J call TRBJ2-1; tentatively, D is TRBD1 (6 bases). CDR3 length equals 14 residues. The V gene's germline CDR1 is MNHEY and CDR2 SMNVEV (reference sequence). V dropped 2 bases and J dropped 3 bases, with 8 bases sitting between them. The CDR3 DNA is TGTGCCAGCAGTTTAAGCAGGGGCTACAATGAGCAGTTCTTC. Protein: CASSLSRGYNEQFF.

V gene TRBV27 combines with J gene TRBJ1-2, with 8 positions matching TRBD1. V was clipped by 5 bases and J by 2 bases; unmatched bases: 7. The CDR3 has 15 amino acids. CDR1 and CDR2 from the germline V gene are MNHEY and SMNVEV (reference sequence). The CDR3: CASSQLGQANYGYTF. In nucleotides, the CDR3 is TGTGCCAGCAGTCAATTGGGACAGGCGAACTATGGCTACACCTTC.

In this sample, this clone turned up many times. The rearrangement links TRBV29-1 to TRBJ2-2; 8 bases agree with TRBD1. V dropped 4 bases and J dropped 1; count of bases not matched to a gene: 5. This CDR3 is built from 15 residues. Germline loops: CDR1 SQVTM, CDR2 ANQGSEA. The CDR3 is CSVGGQGWNTGELFF. The CDR3 DNA follows: TGCAGCGTTGGAGGACAGGGTTGGAACACCGGGGAGCTGTTTTTT.

The genes are TRBV5-4 and TRBJ2-7; 9 bases line up with TRBD2. Germline V gene sequence: CDR1 SGHNT, CDR2 YYREEE (reference sequence). V was pared by 2 bases and J by 2 bases, with 5 bases of the junction left unmatched. This CDR3 region has 15 residues. CDR3 DNA: TGTGCCAGCAGCTTCGCGTCTAGCGGGACCTACGAGCAGTACTTC. Its protein is CASSFASSGTYEQYF.

This chain links TRBV18 with TRBJ1-2; 8 bases fit TRBD1. Germline-derived CDR1 and CDR2 are KGHSH and LQKENI. This CDR3 spans 14 amino acids. The ends lost 10 bases at V and 4 bases at J; junction bases unmatched: 11. The CDR3 region is CATGVAGGTYGYTF. CDR3 in DNA: TGTGCCACCGGGGTGGCAGGGGGCACCTATGGCTACACCTTC. The full variable domain, its missing parts supplied by reference TRBV18 and TRBJ1-2, is NAGVMQNPRHLVRRRGQEARLRCSPMKGHSHVYWYRQLPEEGLKFMVYLQKENIIDESGMPKERFSAEFPKEGPSILRIQQVVRGDSAAYFCATGVAGGTYGYTFGSGTRLTVV.

V and J are TRBV5-1 and TRBJ1-1; possible D gene TRBD1, 6 bases. The CDR3 has 14 residues. In germline, CDR1 is SGHRS, CDR2 YFSETQ. The V end was cut by 0 bases, the J end by 7 bases, with 13 bases between. CDR3: CASSLDNRAGEAFF. CDR3 in DNA: TGCGCCAGCAGCTTGGATAACAGGGCCGGTGAAGCTTTCTTT.

This rearrangement joins TRBV5-1 to TRBJ2-7, with 15 bases fitting TRBD2. Germline V lookup: CDR1 SGHRS, CDR2 YFSETQ. The CDR3 length is 18 residues. V dropped 4 bases and J dropped 2; count of bases not matched to a gene: 10. The CDR3 nucleotides are TGCGCCAGCAGCGTGCGGGGACTAGCGGGGGGTCCGGCCTACGAGCAGTACTTC. Protein: CASSVRGLAGGPAYEQYF.

This clone was detected only once. The rearrangement links TRBV2 to TRBJ2-2, with 9 bases fitting TRBD2. Germline assignment: CDR1 SNHLY and CDR2 FYNNEI. V lost 3 bases to trimming and J lost 5 bases; unmatched junction nucleotides: 4. The CDR3 is 15 residues long. This CDR3 reads CASSEGLARTGELFF. The CDR3 DNA is TGTGCCAGCAGTGAGGGACTAGCAAGGACCGGGGAGCTGTTTTTT.

This clone has only a few counts. The chain carries TRBV5-5 and TRBJ2-7, with D possibly matching TRBD1 (5 bases). Trimming removed 4 bases from V and 3 bases from J, with 17 bases in between. Germline loops: CDR1 SGHKS, CDR2 YYEKEE (reference sequence). This CDR3 is built from 15 residues. The CDR3 loop reads CASSPRTQTGYEQYF. The CDR3, as DNA: TGTGCCAGCAGCCCCAGGACACAGACCGGCTACGAGCAGTACTTC.

The rearrangement links TRBV19 to TRBJ2-1; TRBD2 is a possible D gene (6 bases). This CDR3 spans 16 amino acids. The V and J ends lost 4 bases and 1 base respectively, with 14 bases between them. Germline assignment: CDR1 LNHDA and CDR2 SQIVND (reference sequence). CDR3 loop: CASSTQGGVSYNEQFF. The CDR3 DNA follows: TGTGCCAGTAGTACCCAAGGCGGGGTATCCTACAATGAGCAGTTCTTC.

The chain is built from TRBV12-5 and TRBJ2-2; D perhaps matches TRBD2 (6 bases). Trimming removed 0 bases at V and 5 bases at J, with 10 bases between. Per germline, CDR1 LGHNT and CDR2 FRNRAP. The CDR3 is 15 residues long. The CDR3 DNA reads TGTGCTAGTGGTTTGGTATGGGAGGAAACCGGGGAGCTGTTTTTT. Encoded protein: CASGLVWEETGELFF.

The J gene is TRBJ2-7, the V gene TRBV2; a weak D match, TRBD2 (6 bases). V was pared by 3 bases and J by 4 bases, with 13 bases between. The CDR3 runs 14 residues. CDR1 SNHLY and CDR2 FYNNEI come from the germline V gene. In DNA, the CDR3 is TGTGCCAGCAGTGAGGAGGGCAGGTTTTACGAGCAGTACTTC. Protein: CASSEEGRFYEQYF.

In its sample, this clone was seen a few times. This chain uses TRBV18 with TRBJ2-1; D is perhaps TRBD1 (5 bases). The CDR3 has 15 amino acids. Germline CDR1 KGHSH, CDR2 LQKENI. The V end was cut by 0 bases, the J end by 2 bases, with 8 bases between. The CDR3 region has the DNA TGTGCCAGCTCACCACCCAGGGCTACCTACAATGAGCAGTTCTTC. It codes for CASSPPRATYNEQFF.

With regard to this clone: The DNA is omitted, as the CDR3 cannot be located on it reliably, and the CDR3 follows TCRdb's listing. The chain combines TRBV19 with TRBJ2-7; TRBD2, the table's D call, was not compared with the DNA. Germline loops: CDR1 LNHDA, CDR2 SQIVND (reference sequence). The CDR3 numbers 14 amino acids, ends counted. This CDR3 is CASSISARLFEQYF.